The present T cell receptor (beta chain) was sequenced within a study of T cell changes during pregnancy in multiple sclerosis (dated by TCRdb to between 2018 and 2020). The study in broad terms: The study looked at changes in the T cell repertoire across pregnancy in women with multiple sclerosis.

Worth noting for this clone: There is no known antigen for this receptor. The sample holds no much larger clone one base away, and base qualities are not on file.

The library was built by means of the immunoSEQ multiplex PCR assay. TCRdb carries this immuneACCESS record with in-frame sequences only. Its versions omit some clonotypes, under half of them owing to an unresolved V gene in the studies checked, with the rest unexplained. The table for this sample lists some 80,000 clones; 94% of them were counted only once. The top ten clonotypes cover roughly 0.14% of the sample. Its CDR3 holds 15 amino acids, cysteine through phenylalanine. Just CDR3 DNA is preserved here, 45 bases in frame from base 1. V is shortened by 1 base, J by 3 bases, and the region joining them spans 11 bases. The germline V gene supplies CDR1 SGHDT and CDR2 YYEEEE.

The specimen comprised CD4+ T cells from peripheral blood mononuclear cells, sampled after pregnancy. This sequence originates from a female donor with multiple sclerosis, enrolled in a pregnancy study. The rearranged segments are TRBV5-6 and TRBJ1-3; matching of 6 bases hints at TRBD1 as the D gene. The sequence in DNA is TGTGCCAGCAGCTTGACGGGGGGCGGTGGAAACACCATATATTTT. This encodes CASSLTGGGGNTIYF. The variable domain in full, with residues beyond the CDR3 obtained from the reference TRBV5-6 and TRBJ1-3 genes, is DAGVTQSPTHLIKTRGQQVTLRCSPKSGHDTVSWYQQALGQGPQFIFQYYEEEERQRGNFPDRFSGHQFPNYSSELNVNALLLGDSALYLCASSLTGGGGNTIYFGEGSWLTVV.